The present T cell receptor beta chain was sequenced within a study of blood T cells in healthy people across ages. Overall study results and limits: Fewer expanded clones and more diversity marked long-lived versus aged donors.

The germline V gene has CDR1 MGHDK and CDR2 SYGVNS. Germline trimming cut 4 bases from V and 3 bases from J; bases unmatched to any gene: 8. The CDR3 contains 16 residues. A second roughly 6 to 11 cycle PCR used barcoded and J-beta primers. Every cDNA molecule carried a tag from a template-switch adaptor bearing 12 random nucleotides. A single record per CDR3 protein comes from TCRdb applying MiXCR to the 5' RACE reads. Of a few hundred thousand distinct CDR3 sequences in the sample, roughly half were seen once. Each donor supplied approximately 10 milliliters of peripheral blood. No fewer than 5 micrograms of total RNA were isolated from every sample. This clonotype was picked up many times. The antigen is undetermined.

This receptor was obtained from a man aged 55 to 70 in good health. The sequencing sample was made of blood. J is TRBJ2-5 and V is TRBV25-1, with 10 bases aligning to TRBD2. The CDR3 loop is CASSGSLAGLKETQYF. CDR3 DNA sequence: TGTGCCAGCAGTGGGTCACTAGCGGGATTAAAAGAGACCCAGTACTTC.